Each of the 6 T cell receptor beta chains below was sequenced from the same sample in a study of blood T cell repertoires in COVID-19. Data came from immunoSEQ multiplex PCR; TCRdb stores just in-frame clones and leaves some out. The sample lists over 30,000 clones, around 88% occurring once. Sequenced input: peripheral blood. The source is a woman in her 70s with active COVID-19.

V usage is TRBV29-1 and J usage is TRBJ2-1, with 9 positions matching TRBD1. The V and J ends lost 7 bases and 0 bases, in that order; junction bases with no gene match: 13. Germline assignment: CDR1 SQVTM and CDR2 ANQGSEA. CDR3 length: 17 residues. The DNA for the CDR3 is TGCAGCGGCCGCCTCGGACAGGGGAAGGGCTCCTACAATGAGCAGTTCTTC. This gives the protein CSGRLGQGKGSYNEQFF.

J is TRBJ1-2 and V is TRBV5-1, with a tentative D call TRBD1 (5 bases). This CDR3 has 13 residues. Germline lookup yields CDR1 SGHRS and CDR2 YFSETQ. Trimming shortened V by 4 bases and J by 4 bases, and 11 bases separated the two germline ends. This chain's CDR3 is CASSSGGTYGYTF. CDR3 DNA sequence: TGCGCCAGCAGCAGCGGGGGTACCTATGGCTACACCTTC.

The chain links TRBV4-1 to TRBJ2-3; TRBD2 matches at 11 bases. Per the germline V gene, CDR1 is MGHRA and CDR2 is YSYEKL. This CDR3 is 17 amino acids long. The junction had 6 bases not matched to a gene; V was cut back by 4 bases and J by 0 bases. CDR3 DNA sequence: TGCGCCAGCAGCCGGGAACTAGCGGGGGCTAGCACAGATACGCAGTATTTT. Translation: CASSRELAGASTDTQYF.

The chain combines TRBV6-6 with TRBJ1-5; 8 positions agree with TRBD1. The CDR3 runs to 14 residues. V dropped 2 bases and J dropped 6; count of bases not matched to a gene: 3. Per germline, CDR1 MNHNY and CDR2 SVGAGI (reference sequence). The CDR3: CASSYGQGSQPQHF. Written as DNA, the CDR3 is TGTGCCAGCAGTTACGGACAGGGAAGTCAGCCCCAGCATTTT.

The chain combines TRBV9 with TRBJ2-3, with D hard to call. This CDR3 contains 15 residues. The V and J ends lost 0 bases and 6 bases respectively, with 14 bases between them. The germline gives CDR1 SGDLS, CDR2 YYNGEE. CDR3 nucleotide sequence: TGTGCCAGCAGCGTAGACCTGTCCTCGAGTGATACGCAGTATTTT. This encodes CASSVDLSSSDTQYF.

The CDR3 nucleotides read TGCGCCAGCAGCCGATCCCCGGGGGGGAATCAGCCCCAGCATTTT. It is translated as CASSRSPGGNQPQHF. The chain employs TRBV5-1 and TRBJ1-5; a possible D gene is TRBD1 (5 bases). Germline V lookup: CDR1 SGHRS, CDR2 YFSETQ. The CDR3 runs 15 residues. Trimming took 4 bases from V and 4 from J, leaving 15 bases between them.